This T cell receptor beta chain appears in the sequencing data of a study of cytomegalovirus exposure and HLA in healthy donors. PCR primers comprised 60 Vbeta and 13 Jbeta primers. Method: immunoSEQ multiplex PCR; TCRdb's copy keeps in-frame clones and lacks some. Of approximately 160,000 clones listed, approximately 67% are singletons. Sequenced input: PBMCs. The clonotype originates from a woman under 30 in good health and CMV-seropositive.

CDR3 residues: CASSLETSGELTDTQYF. CDR3 DNA: TGTGCCAGCAGCTTGGAGACTAGCGGTGAACTCACAGATACGCAGTATTTT. V and J are TRBV7-3 and TRBJ2-3, with 9 bases matching TRBD2. CDR1 and CDR2 (germline): SGHTA, FQGTGA. The junction had 9 bases not matched to a gene; V was cut back by 3 bases and J by 2 bases. The CDR3 loop spans 17 amino acids.